This T cell receptor beta chain stems from a study of neurological immune-mediated disorders. The wider study: Within the group of around 35 multiple sclerosis patients, around 31 were relapsing-remitting, while 3 were secondary progressive. The study's findings and limits: It was the repertoires of 18 of 34 multiple sclerosis patients that phylogenetic grouping placed in one related-CDR3 cluster, which is a possible signature.

This clonotype was counted only a few times. Its matching antigen is unknown. The CDR3 extends over 15 amino acids. From germline, CDR1 is MNHEY and CDR2 SVGAGI. J gave up 2 bases and V 6 bases, and 8 bases lay outside the gene matches. Each TCR transcript was tagged with a 10-nucleotide random UMI during 5'RACE. TCRdb independently ran MiXCR on the 5' RACE reads; one entry per CDR3 protein. The profile shows some 60,000 distinct CDR3 sequences, approximately 4.6% of them singletons. The chain carries TRBV6-5 and TRBJ2-3, with 7 bases identical to TRBD1. The sequenced sample was PBMCs. The TCR sequence derives from a woman aged 45-59 years with multiple sclerosis. The CDR3 reads CASSPQQGSTDTQYF. The DNA of the CDR3 is TGTGCCAGCAGCCCTCAACAGGGGTCCACAGATACGCAGTATTTT.